This is a list of T cell receptor beta chains from one sample in a study of T cells in pancreatic ductal adenocarcinoma. Produced via immunoSEQ multiplex PCR; TCRdb's table is partial and in-frame only. This table has about 97,000 clones, about 95% appearing once. The sample taken for sequencing was PBMCs. All receptors come from a human donor with pancreatic ductal adenocarcinoma. Each CDR3 is given with its conserved first and last residue. D genes are given only for firm matches. Size is omitted from some rows. Given values are once, few, many or a class for expanded clones.

d_call	v_call	clone_size	j_call	cdr3_nt	cdr3_aa
NA	TRBV18	NA	TRBJ2-2	TGTGCCAGCTCACCAAGGACAGTTGAGGAGCTGTTTTTT	CASSPRTVEELFF
TRBD1	TRBV18	NA	TRBJ1-1	TGTGCCAGCTCGCGGGGACAGCCGGCCACTGAAGCTTTCTTT	CASSRGQPATEAFF
TRBD1	TRBV2	NA	TRBJ2-7	TGTGCCAGCAGGGTTGACAGGGCCCGCGAGCAGTACTTC	CASRVDRAREQYF
TRBD2	TRBV4-2	NA	TRBJ2-2	TGTGCCAGCAGCCAAGTAGCCAGCGGGGCGAACACCGGGGAGCTGTTTTTT	CASSQVASGANTGELFF
NA	TRBV2	once	TRBJ2-7	TGTGCCAGCAGTGACGGGACTTCAGTCGAGCAGTACTTC	CASSDGTSVEQYF
TRBD2	TRBV4-1	NA	TRBJ2-4	TGCGCCAGCAGCCCACGACTGGGAGGGCCCGAAAACATTCAGTACTTC	CASSPRLGGPENIQYF
TRBD1	TRBV7-8	NA	TRBJ2-2	TGTGCCAGCAGCTCAAGACAGGGGGACACCGGGGAGCTGTTTTTT	CASSSRQGDTGELFF
NA	TRBV30	once	TRBJ2-2	TGTGCCCGAAGGGGGTCCGGGGAGCTGTTTTTT	CARRGSGELFF
TRBD1	TRBV27	NA	TRBJ1-3	TGTGCCAGCAGTACAGGGGGCTCTGGAAACACCATATATTTT	CASSTGGSGNTIYF
NA	TRBV29-1	NA	TRBJ2-7	TGCAGCGTTGAAGATGCACAGGGCTACGAGCAGTACTTC	CSVEDAQGYEQYF
TRBD1	TRBV28	NA	TRBJ2-1	TGTGCCAGCAGTCTCCCCGGACAGGGTTTGGGTGAGCAGTTCTTC	CASSLPGQGLGEQFF
NA	TRBV29-1	NA	TRBJ2-7	TGCAGCGTTCTCAACGATTACAACTACGAGCAGTACTTC	CSVLNDYNYEQYF
NA	TRBV7-3	NA	TRBJ2-1	TGTGCCAGCAGCTTAACCCACAGCTCCTACAATGAGCAGTTCTTC	CASSLTHSSYNEQFF
NA	TRBV5-1	NA	TRBJ2-2	TGCGCCAGCAGCTTGAGTGTAGCAGTGAACACCGGGGAGCTGTTTTTT	CASSLSVAVNTGELFF
NA	TRBV19	NA	TRBJ2-3	TGTGCCAGTAAGACTGTTTCCACAGATACGCAGTATTTT	CASKTVSTDTQYF
NA	TRBV28	NA	TRBJ1-5	TGTGCCAGCAGTTTATCCGGGGGTAAGCAGCCCCAGCATTTT	CASSLSGGKQPQHF
NA	TRBV6-1	once	TRBJ2-7	TGTGCCAGCACGTACGAGGGGGGACAGAACTACGAGCAGTACTTC	CASTYEGGQNYEQYF
TRBD1	TRBV12-5	NA	TRBJ2-6	TGTGCTAGTGGACCAGACAGGGCGTCTCTCGACTCTGGGGCCAACGTCCTGACTTTC	CASGPDRASLDSGANVLTF
NA	TRBV7-2	NA	TRBJ2-7	TGTGCCAGCAGCTTAGCGCTAGCGCACTACGAGCAGTACTTC	CASSLALAHYEQYF
NA	TRBV5-1	NA	TRBJ1-3	TGCGCCAGCAGCTTCGGGAACGAAGTCTCTGGAAACACCATATATTTT	CASSFGNEVSGNTIYF
NA	TRBV5-4	NA	TRBJ2-1	TGTGCCAGCAGCTTGTCCGGGAGTGCACAGTTCTTC	CASSLSGSAQFF
NA	TRBV29-1	NA	TRBJ1-1	TGCAGCGTTGCCCCCAGGACAGACGACACTGAAGCTTTCTTT	CSVAPRTDDTEAFF
NA	TRBV6-5	once	TRBJ2-7	TGTGCCAGCAGTTACGGACAACCCGCGGATTTCGGGCAGTACTTC	CASSYGQPADFGQYF
NA	TRBV5-1	NA	TRBJ2-3	TGCGCCAGCAGCCCCCCCGGCGGAAGTGCAGATACGCAGTATTTT	CASSPPGGSADTQYF
TRBD1	TRBV19	NA	TRBJ2-1	TGTGCCAGTACGGGACAGGGGGCGTACAATGAGCAGTTCTTC	CASTGQGAYNEQFF
TRBD2	TRBV10-1	NA	TRBJ2-7	TGCGCCAGCAGTTGCCACTGGACTAGCGGGAGAGACGAGCAGTACTTC	CASSCHWTSGRDEQYF
NA	TRBV10-3	NA	TRBJ2-2	TGTGCCATCACCCGAGGGTCGGGGTCGGGCACCGGGGAGCTGTTTTTT	CAITRGSGSGTGELFF
TRBD2	TRBV5-6	NA	TRBJ2-7	TGTGCCAGCAGCTTGCCGGAGCGGGACCACTACGAGCAGTACTTC	CASSLPERDHYEQYF
TRBD1	TRBV10-3	NA	TRBJ2-6	TGTGCCATCAGCATACAGGGGGCGGCTTCTGGGGCCAACGTCCTGACTTTC	CAISIQGAASGANVLTF
TRBD1	TRBV28	NA	TRBJ1-5	TGTGCCAGCAGTCTCTCGACAGGGCGGGTGAATCAGCCCCAGCATTTT	CASSLSTGRVNQPQHF
TRBD1	TRBV28	NA	TRBJ1-5	TGTGCCAGCAGGCCGGGACAGGGAGGACAGCCCCAGCATTTT	CASRPGQGGQPQHF
TRBD1	TRBV18	once	TRBJ2-3	TGTGCCAGCTCCCACGGACAGGTCGGGACAGATACGCAGTATTTT	CASSHGQVGTDTQYF
NA	TRBV28	NA	TRBJ2-2	TGTGCCAGCAGTTTATCCAGTAGGGAGCTGTTTTTT	CASSLSSRELFF
NA	TRBV9	NA	TRBJ2-3	TGTGCCAGCAGCGTCGAGACCGCCGGGAGACAGAGCATAGGCACAGATACGCAGTATTTT	CASSVETAGRQSIGTDTQYF
TRBD1	TRBV6-5	NA	TRBJ2-2	TGTGCCAGCAACTCGGGGACAGAGTGGGCCGGGGAGCTGTTTTTT	CASNSGTEWAGELFF
NA	TRBV2	NA	TRBJ1-5	TGTGCCAGCAGTGCGTATCCTCGGCCCCAGCATTTT	CASSAYPRPQHF
NA	TRBV5-4	NA	TRBJ2-7	TGTGCCAGCAGCTTAGGTCACGGAGAGGAGCAGTACTTC	CASSLGHGEEQYF
NA	TRBV11-2	NA	TRBJ1-3	TGTGCCAGCAGCTCAGGGGCCGGAAACACCATATATTTT	CASSSGAGNTIYF
NA	TRBV7-4	NA	TRBJ1-4	TGTGCCAGCAGCTCCCCCTTAGGGTCCGAGAGGACGGGGAATGAAAAACTGTTTTTT	CASSSPLGSERTGNEKLFF
TRBD1	TRBV6-1	NA	TRBJ2-7	TGTGCCAGCAGCGGACAGGGGGGCGAGCAGTACTTC	CASSGQGGEQYF
TRBD1	TRBV7-6	NA	TRBJ2-7	TGTGCCAGCAGCAGACGACAGGGTTACGAGCAGTACTTC	CASSRRQGYEQYF
TRBD1	TRBV5-1	once	TRBJ2-6	TGCGCCACTAGGACAGGGGTGGTCGGGGCCAACGTCCTGACTTTC	CATRTGVVGANVLTF
TRBD2	TRBV5-1	NA	TRBJ2-7	TGCGCCAGCAGGGGGTCCGTGGGAGGGGTCTACTACGAGCAGTACTTC	CASRGSVGGVYYEQYF
NA	TRBV5-1	NA	TRBJ2-7	TGCGCCAGCAGCTTCCACAACGAGCAGTACTTC	CASSFHNEQYF
TRBD2	TRBV28	NA	TRBJ2-7	TGTGCCAGCAGTAATCCCTCCTCTAGCGGGAGCTACGAGCAGTACTTC	CASSNPSSSGSYEQYF
NA	TRBV5-1	NA	TRBJ2-1	TGCGCCAGCAGCTTGCCACGCGGGGATGAGCAGTTCTTC	CASSLPRGDEQFF
NA	TRBV5-1	once	TRBJ2-4	TGCGCCAGCAGCTTGGCCCCAGGGGCCGTTGTCGCACAGTACTTC	CASSLAPGAVVAQYF